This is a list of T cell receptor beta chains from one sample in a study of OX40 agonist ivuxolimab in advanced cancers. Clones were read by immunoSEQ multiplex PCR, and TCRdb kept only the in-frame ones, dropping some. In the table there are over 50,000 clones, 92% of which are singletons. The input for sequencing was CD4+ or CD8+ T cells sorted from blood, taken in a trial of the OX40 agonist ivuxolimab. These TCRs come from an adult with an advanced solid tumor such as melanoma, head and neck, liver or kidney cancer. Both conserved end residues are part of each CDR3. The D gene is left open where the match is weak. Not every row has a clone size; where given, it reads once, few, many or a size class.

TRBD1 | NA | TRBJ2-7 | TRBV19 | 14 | TGTGCCAGTAGTATCACGACAGGGTCTTACGAGCAGTACTTC | CASSITTGSYEQYF
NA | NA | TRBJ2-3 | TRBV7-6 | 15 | TGTGCCAGCAGCTTAGCGGGAGGTGAGACAGATACGCAGTATTTT | CASSLAGGETDTQYF
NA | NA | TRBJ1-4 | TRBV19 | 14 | TGTGCCAGTACCTACCGGGACGGCAATGAAAAACTGTTTTTT | CASTYRDGNEKLFF
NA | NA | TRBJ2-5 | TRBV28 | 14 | TGTGCCAGCAGTTTGGGGGGGGCAGGAGAGACCCAGTACTTC | CASSLGGAGETQYF
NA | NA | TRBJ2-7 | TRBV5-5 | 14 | TGTGCCAGCAGCCTAGAGGGTGGTTGGGACGAGCAGTACTTC | CASSLEGGWDEQYF
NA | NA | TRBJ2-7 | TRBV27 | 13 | TGTGCCAGCAGTTTATCGATAGGCCACGAGCAGTACTTC | CASSLSIGHEQYF
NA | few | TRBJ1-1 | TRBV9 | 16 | TGTGCCAGCAGCCCGGGATTGGGCGGCATGAACACTGAAGCTTTCTTT | CASSPGLGGMNTEAFF
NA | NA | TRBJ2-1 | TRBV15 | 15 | TGTGCCACCAGCTTAGTCCCCTCCAGCTACAATGAGCAGTTCTTC | CATSLVPSSYNEQFF
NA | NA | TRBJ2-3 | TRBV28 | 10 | TGTGCCAGCAGTCAAGATACGCAGTATTTT | CASSQDTQYF
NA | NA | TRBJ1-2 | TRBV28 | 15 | TGTGCCAGCAGTCTGGACACCGCAGGGGCTCGCGGCTACACCTTC | CASSLDTAGARGYTF
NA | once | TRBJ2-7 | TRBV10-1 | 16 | TGCGCCAGCAGTGTGAGGAGGCTGCCAGAGGGTGACGAGCAGTACTTC | CASSVRRLPEGDEQYF
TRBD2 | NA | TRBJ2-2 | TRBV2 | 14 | TGTGCCAGCAGGGGGACTAGCGGGAACGGGGAGCTGTTTTTT | CASRGTSGNGELFF
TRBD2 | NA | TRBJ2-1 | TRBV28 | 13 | TGTGCCAGCAGTGTGCTAGCGGGACATGAGCAGTTCTTC | CASSVLAGHEQFF
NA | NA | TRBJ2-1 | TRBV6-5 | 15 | TGTGCCAGCAGACCCTATCCAGACTTATACAATGAGCAGTTCTTC | CASRPYPDLYNEQFF
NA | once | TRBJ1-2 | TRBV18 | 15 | TGTGCCAGCTCACCATTAAGGGGTTTCGGCTATGGCTACACCTTC | CASSPLRGFGYGYTF
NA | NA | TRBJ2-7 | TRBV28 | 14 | TGTGCCAGCAGCCAGGTGCGGGTGGCCAACGAGCAGTACTTC | CASSQVRVANEQYF
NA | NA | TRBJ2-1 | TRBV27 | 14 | TGTGCCAGCAGTTTATTTAATAGTTACAATGAGCAGTTCTTC | CASSLFNSYNEQFF
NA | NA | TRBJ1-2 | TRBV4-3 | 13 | TGCGCCAGCAGCCCTGGGGGTGGAGTTGGCTACACCTTC | CASSPGGGVGYTF
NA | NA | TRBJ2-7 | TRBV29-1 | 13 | TGCAGCGCCGAAGGCGCGGGCTCCTACGAGCAGTACTTC | CSAEGAGSYEQYF
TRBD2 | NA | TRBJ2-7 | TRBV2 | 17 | TGTGCCAGCAGTGAAGCCGTCCCGACTAGCAGCGCGCGCGAGCAGTACTTC | CASSEAVPTSSAREQYF
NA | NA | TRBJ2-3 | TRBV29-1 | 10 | TGCAGCGTCGAAGGATATACGCAGTATTTT | CSVEGYTQYF
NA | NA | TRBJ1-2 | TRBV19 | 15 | TGTGCCAGTAGGGACAGCGTACAGACTAACTATGGCTACACCTTC | CASRDSVQTNYGYTF
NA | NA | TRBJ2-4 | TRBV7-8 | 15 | TGTGCCAGCAGCTGGGGGTTGGACGCCAAAAACATTCAGTACTTC | CASSWGLDAKNIQYF
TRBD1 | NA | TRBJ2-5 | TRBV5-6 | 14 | TGTGCCAGCAGTAATCAGGGGGCTCTGGAGACCCAGTACTTC | CASSNQGALETQYF
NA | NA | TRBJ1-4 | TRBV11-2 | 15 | TGTGCCAGCAGCTCCGGACGGTCAACTAATGAAAAACTGTTTTTT | CASSSGRSTNEKLFF
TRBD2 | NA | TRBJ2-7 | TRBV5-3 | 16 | TGTGCCAGAAGCGAGAATAGCGGGAGGGCCTCCGGCGAGCAGTACTTC | CARSENSGRASGEQYF
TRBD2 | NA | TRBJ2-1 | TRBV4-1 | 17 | TGCGCCAGCAGCCAAGTATCCGGACTAGCGGGAGACAATGAGCAGTTCTTC | CASSQVSGLAGDNEQFF
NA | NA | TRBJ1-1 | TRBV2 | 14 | TGTGCCAGGACCCCTAAGGGTCATAACACTGAAGCTTTCTTT | CARTPKGHNTEAFF
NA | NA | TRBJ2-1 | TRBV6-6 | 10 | TGTGCCAGCAGTGCAACCGAGCAGTTCTTC | CASSATEQFF
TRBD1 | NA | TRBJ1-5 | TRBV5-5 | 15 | TGTGCCAGCAGCCTGGGGACAGGGGGCAATCAGCCCCAGCATTTT | CASSLGTGGNQPQHF
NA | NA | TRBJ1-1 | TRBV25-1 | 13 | TGTGCCAGCATCGGAGGGGGGGGCACTGAAGCTTTCTTT | CASIGGGGTEAFF
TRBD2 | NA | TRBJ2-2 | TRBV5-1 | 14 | TGCGCCAGCAGCTACGGTAGCGGGAGTCGGGAGCTGTTTTTT | CASSYGSGSRELFF
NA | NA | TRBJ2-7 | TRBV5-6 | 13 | TGTGCCAGCAGCTTGGGGGACCTGGGGGAGCAGTACTTC | CASSLGDLGEQYF
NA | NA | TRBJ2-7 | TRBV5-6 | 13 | TGTGCCAGCAGCTTCGGTAGCACCTACGAGCAGTACTTC | CASSFGSTYEQYF
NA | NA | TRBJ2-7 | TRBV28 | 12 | TGTGCCAACCATGCAGGGGTGCGGGAGCAGTACTTC | CANHAGVREQYF
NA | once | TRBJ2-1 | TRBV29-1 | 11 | TGCAGCGTAACAGATTACAATGAGCAGTTCTTC | CSVTDYNEQFF
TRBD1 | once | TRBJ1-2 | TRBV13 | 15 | TGTGCCAGCAGCTTAGGGGGGACAGGGGCTGATGGCTACACCTTC | CASSLGGTGADGYTF
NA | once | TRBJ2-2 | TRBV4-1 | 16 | TGCGCCAGCAGCCAAGAAGAGGGAGGCGGAACCGGGGAGCTGTTTTTT | CASSQEEGGGTGELFF
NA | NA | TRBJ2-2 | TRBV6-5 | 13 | TGTGCCAGCAGCCGAGTGATGGCCGGGGAGCTGTTTTTT | CASSRVMAGELFF
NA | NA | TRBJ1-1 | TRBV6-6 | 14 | TGTGCCAGCAGTTACGCAGGGATGAACACTGAAGCTTTCTTT | CASSYAGMNTEAFF
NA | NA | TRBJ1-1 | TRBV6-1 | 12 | TGTGCCAGCGGTTCAAGAGCCACTGAAGCTTTCTTT | CASGSRATEAFF
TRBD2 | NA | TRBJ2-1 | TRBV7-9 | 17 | TGTGCCAGCAGCGCTCCGCGAGGGACTAGCTCCTACAATGAGCAGTTCTTC | CASSAPRGTSSYNEQFF
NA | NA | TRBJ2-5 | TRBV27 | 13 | TGTGCCAGCAGTTCCTGGGGAGAGGAGACCCAGTACTTC | CASSSWGEETQYF
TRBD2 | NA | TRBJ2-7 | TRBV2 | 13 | TGTGCCAGCAGTGAACTAGCGGGAGACGAGCAGTACTTC | CASSELAGDEQYF
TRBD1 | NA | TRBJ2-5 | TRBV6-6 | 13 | TGTGCCAGCAGTTCCCAGGGGGATCAGACCCAGTACTTC | CASSSQGDQTQYF
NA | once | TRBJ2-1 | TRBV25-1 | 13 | TGTGCCAGCAGTGATATCGGGGGCAATGAGCAGTTCTTC | CASSDIGGNEQFF
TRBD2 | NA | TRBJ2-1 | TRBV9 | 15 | TGTGCCAGCAGCGTAGGATTAGCGGGCTCCAATGAGCAGTTCTTC | CASSVGLAGSNEQFF
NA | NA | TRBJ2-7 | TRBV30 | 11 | TGTGCCTGGAGTAATCCCTACGAGCAGTACTTC | CAWSNPYEQYF
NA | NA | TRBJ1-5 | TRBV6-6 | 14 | TGTGCCAGCAGTTACTCGAGCGTGACTCAGCCCCAGCATTTT | CASSYSSVTQPQHF
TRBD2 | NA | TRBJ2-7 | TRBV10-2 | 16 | TGCGCCAGCATGGGGTCCCTAGCGGGAGGTACCTACGAGCAGTACTTC | CASMGSLAGGTYEQYF
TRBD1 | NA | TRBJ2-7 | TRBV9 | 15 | TGTGCCAGCAGCCCAACAGGGGGCATGTCCTACGAGCAGTACTTC | CASSPTGGMSYEQYF
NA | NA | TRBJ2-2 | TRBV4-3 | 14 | TGCGCCAGCAGCCGGGTGGAGGGCACCGGGGAGCTGTTTTTT | CASSRVEGTGELFF
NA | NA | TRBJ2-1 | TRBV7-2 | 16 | TGTGCCAGCAGCTTAGGGTGGAGGCCACCCTACAATGAGCAGTTCTTC | CASSLGWRPPYNEQFF